This T cell receptor (beta chain) was obtained from a study of graft-versus-host responses after intestinal transplantation. Study details: Recipients had transplants, and these were multivisceral, liver-intestinal, or isolated intestinal. Tacrolimus plus steroids were given to all recipients for 3 to 4 years, preceded by anti-thymocyte globulin induction.

CDR3 length: 13 amino acids. Trimming removed 0 bases at V and 8 bases at J, with 6 bases between. The germline gives CDR1 SGDLS, CDR2 YYNGEE. Points from the study as a whole: Graft-donor T cell macrochimerism coincided with high graft-versus-host to host-versus-graft clonal ratios in allografts. Recipient marrow contained GvH clones, some of which appeared first in ileum or blood.

About this clone: Its antigen is unidentified.

Assay used: immunoSEQ multiplex PCR; TCRdb lists only in-frame clones, some missing. The sample has about 88,000 clones, 94% seen once; the top ten hold approximately 0.19%. Material: unstimulated CD4+ T cells sorted from spleen or lymph node cells, obtained before transplant. The clonotype was recovered from a human donor who was the organ donor for an intestinal transplant. V usage is TRBV9 and J usage is TRBJ1-6, with D possibly being TRBD1 (5 bases). The CDR3 DNA follows: TGTGCCAGCAGCGTAGTGACAGATTCACCCCTCCACTTT. Its translation is CASSVVTDSPLHF.